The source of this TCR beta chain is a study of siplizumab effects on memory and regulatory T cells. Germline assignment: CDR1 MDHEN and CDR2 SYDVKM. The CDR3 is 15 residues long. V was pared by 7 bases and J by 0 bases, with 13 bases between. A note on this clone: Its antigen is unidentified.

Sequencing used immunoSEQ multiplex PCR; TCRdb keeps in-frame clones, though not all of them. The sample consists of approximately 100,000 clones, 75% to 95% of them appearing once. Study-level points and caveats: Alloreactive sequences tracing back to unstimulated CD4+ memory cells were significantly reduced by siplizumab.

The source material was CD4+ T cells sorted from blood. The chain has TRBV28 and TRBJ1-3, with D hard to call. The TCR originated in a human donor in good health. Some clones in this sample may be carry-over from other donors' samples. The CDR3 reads CASTGPWDSGNTIYF. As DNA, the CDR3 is TGTGCCAGCACCGGACCATGGGACTCTGGAAACACCATATATTTT.